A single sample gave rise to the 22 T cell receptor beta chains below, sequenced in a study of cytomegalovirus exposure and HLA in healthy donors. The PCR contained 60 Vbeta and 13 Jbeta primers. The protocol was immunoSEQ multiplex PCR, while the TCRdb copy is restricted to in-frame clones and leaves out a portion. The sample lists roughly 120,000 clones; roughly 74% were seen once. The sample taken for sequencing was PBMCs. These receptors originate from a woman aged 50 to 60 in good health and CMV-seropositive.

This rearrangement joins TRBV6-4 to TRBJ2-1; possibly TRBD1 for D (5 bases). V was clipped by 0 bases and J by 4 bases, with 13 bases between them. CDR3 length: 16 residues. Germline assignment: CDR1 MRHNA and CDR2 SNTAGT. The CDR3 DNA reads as TGTGCCAGCAGTGACTCGGAAAGGGGCCCTTACAATGAGCAGTTCTTC. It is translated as CASSDSERGPYNEQFF.

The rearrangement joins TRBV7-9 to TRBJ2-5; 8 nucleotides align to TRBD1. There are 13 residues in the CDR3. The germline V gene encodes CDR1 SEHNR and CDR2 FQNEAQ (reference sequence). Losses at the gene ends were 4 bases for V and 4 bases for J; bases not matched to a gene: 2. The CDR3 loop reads CASSWTGPETQYF. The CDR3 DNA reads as TGTGCCAGCAGCTGGACAGGGCCAGAGACCCAGTACTTC. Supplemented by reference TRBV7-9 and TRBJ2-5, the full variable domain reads DTGVSQNPRHKITKRGQNVTFRCDPISEHNRLYWYRQTLGQGPEFLTYFQNEAQLEKSRLLSDRFSAERPKGSFSTLEIQRTEQGDSAMYLCASSWTGPETQYFGPGTRLLVL.

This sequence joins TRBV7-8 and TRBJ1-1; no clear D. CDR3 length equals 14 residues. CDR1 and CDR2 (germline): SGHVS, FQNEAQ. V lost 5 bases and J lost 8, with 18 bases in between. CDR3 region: CASSPGSWPGEAFF. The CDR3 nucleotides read TGTGCCAGCAGCCCCGGATCCTGGCCGGGGGAAGCTTTCTTT.

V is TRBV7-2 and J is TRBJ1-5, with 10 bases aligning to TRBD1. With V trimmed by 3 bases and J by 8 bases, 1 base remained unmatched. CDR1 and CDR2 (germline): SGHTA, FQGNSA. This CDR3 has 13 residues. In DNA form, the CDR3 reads TGTGCCAGCAGCTTGGGGACAGGGGAGCCCCAGCATTTT. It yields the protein CASSLGTGEPQHF.

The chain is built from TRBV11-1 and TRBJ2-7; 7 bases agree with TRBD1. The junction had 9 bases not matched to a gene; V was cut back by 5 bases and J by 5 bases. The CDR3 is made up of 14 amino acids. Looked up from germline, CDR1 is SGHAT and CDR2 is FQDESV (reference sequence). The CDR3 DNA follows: TGTGCCAGCAGCCTACGAGACAGGGAACACGAGCAGTACTTC. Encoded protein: CASSLRDREHEQYF.

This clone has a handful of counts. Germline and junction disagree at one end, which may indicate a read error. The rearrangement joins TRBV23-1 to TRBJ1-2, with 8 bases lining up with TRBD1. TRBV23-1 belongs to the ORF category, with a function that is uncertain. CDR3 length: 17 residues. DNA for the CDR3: TGCGCCAGCAGTCAATCAATCGACAGGGGCGTTCACTATGGCTACCCCTTC. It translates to CASSQSIDRGVHYGYPF.

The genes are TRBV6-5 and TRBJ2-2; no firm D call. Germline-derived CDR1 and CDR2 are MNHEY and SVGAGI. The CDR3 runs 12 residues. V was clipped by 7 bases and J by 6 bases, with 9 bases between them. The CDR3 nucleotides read TGTGCCAGCAAGTTCGGTGCCGGGGAGCTGTTTTTT. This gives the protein CASKFGAGELFF.

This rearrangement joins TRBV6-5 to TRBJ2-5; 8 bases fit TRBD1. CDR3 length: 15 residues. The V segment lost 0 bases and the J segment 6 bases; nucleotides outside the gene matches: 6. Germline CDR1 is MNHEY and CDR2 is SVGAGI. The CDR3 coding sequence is TGTGCCAGCAGTTACTCGCCAGGGGGCGCGAAGACCCAGTACTTC. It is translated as CASSYSPGGAKTQYF.

CDR3 sequence (DNA): TGTGCCAGCAGACGGGGACAGGGGAATTTCTACGAGCAGTACTTC. Its translation: CASRRGQGNFYEQYF. J is TRBJ2-5 and V is TRBV2, with 10 bases aligning to TRBD1. With the DNA end fitting TRBJ2-7 better, the J assignment may be wrong. Germline CDR1 SNHLY, CDR2 FYNNEI. The CDR3 contains 15 residues.

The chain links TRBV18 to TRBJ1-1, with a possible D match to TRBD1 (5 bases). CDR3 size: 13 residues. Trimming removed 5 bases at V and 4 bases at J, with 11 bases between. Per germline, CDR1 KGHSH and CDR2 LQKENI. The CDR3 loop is CASSTQGSTEAFF. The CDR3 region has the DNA TGTGCCAGCTCAACTCAGGGTTCCACTGAAGCTTTCTTT.

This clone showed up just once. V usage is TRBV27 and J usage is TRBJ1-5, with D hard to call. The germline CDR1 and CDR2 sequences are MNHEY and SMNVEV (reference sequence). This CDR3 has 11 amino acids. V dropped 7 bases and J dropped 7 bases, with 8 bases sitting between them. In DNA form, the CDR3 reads TGTGCCAGCATCCCCCCACAGCCCCAGCATTTT. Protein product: CASIPPQPQHF.

This CDR3 is CASSLDAPGYYEQYF. The CDR3 nucleotides are TGTGCCAGCAGCTTGGATGCCCCCGGGTACTACGAGCAGTACTTC. The chain joins TRBV5-4 to TRBJ2-7; no firm D call. V lost 0 bases and J 3 bases, leaving 13 bases between the germline ends. Germline V gene data show CDR1 as SGHNT and CDR2 as YYREEE (reference sequence). The CDR3 loop spans 15 amino acids. The complete variable domain, with remaining parts taken from reference TRBV5-4 and TRBJ2-7, reads ETGVTQSPTHLIKTRGQQVTLRCSSQSGHNTVSWYQQALGQGPQFIFQYYREEENGRGNFPPRFSGLQFPNYSSELNVNALELDDSALYLCASSLDAPGYYEQYFGPGTRLTVT.

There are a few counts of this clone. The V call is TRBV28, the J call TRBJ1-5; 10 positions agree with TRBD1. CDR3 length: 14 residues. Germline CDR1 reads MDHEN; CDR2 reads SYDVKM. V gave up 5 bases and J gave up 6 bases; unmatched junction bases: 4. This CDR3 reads CASSPDRGLQPQHF. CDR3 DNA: TGTGCCAGCAGTCCCGACAGGGGGCTTCAGCCCCAGCATTTT.

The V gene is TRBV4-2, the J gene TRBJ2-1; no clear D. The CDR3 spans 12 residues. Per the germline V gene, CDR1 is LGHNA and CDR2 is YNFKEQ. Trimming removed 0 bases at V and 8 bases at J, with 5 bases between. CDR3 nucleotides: TGTGCCAGCAGCCAAGAATTCGATGAGCAGTTCTTC. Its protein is CASSQEFDEQFF.

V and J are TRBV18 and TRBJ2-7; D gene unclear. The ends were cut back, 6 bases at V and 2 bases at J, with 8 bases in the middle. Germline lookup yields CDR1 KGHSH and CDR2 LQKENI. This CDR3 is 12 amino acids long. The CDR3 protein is CASSPATYEQYF. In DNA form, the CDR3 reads TGTGCCAGCTCTCCTGCGACCTACGAGCAGTACTTC.

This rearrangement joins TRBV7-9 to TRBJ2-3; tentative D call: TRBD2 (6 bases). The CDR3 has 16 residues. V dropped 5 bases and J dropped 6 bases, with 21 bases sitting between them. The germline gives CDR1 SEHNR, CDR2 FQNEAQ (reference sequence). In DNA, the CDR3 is TGTGCCAGCAGCCATAGCCGGGACTTAAGGTTGGATACGCAGTATTTT. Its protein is CASSHSRDLRLDTQYF. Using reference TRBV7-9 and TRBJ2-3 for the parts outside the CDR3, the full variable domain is DTGVSQNPRHKITKRGQNVTFRCDPISEHNRLYWYRQTLGQGPEFLTYFQNEAQLEKSRLLSDRFSAERPKGSFSTLEIQRTEQGDSAMYLCASSHSRDLRLDTQYFGPGTRLTVL.

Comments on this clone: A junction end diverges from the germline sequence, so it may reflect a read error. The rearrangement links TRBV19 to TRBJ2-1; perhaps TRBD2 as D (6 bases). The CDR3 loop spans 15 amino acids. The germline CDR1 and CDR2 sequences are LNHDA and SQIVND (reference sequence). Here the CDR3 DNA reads TGTGCCAGTACTATAAGGGACTCGAAGAACAATGAGCAGTTCTTC. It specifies CASTIRDSKNNEQFF.

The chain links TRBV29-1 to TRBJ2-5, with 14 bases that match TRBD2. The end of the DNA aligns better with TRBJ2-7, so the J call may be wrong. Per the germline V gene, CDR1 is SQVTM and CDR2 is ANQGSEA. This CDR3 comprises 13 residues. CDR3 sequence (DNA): TGCAGCGGTGGGACTAGCGGGGGACGCGAGCAGTACTTC. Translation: CSGGTSGGREQYF.

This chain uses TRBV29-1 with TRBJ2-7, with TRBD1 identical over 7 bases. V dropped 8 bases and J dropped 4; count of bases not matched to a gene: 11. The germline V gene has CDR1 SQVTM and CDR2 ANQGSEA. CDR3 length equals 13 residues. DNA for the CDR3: TGCAGCTTTGTACAGGGGATAACGTACGAGCAGTACTTC. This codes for CSFVQGITYEQYF.

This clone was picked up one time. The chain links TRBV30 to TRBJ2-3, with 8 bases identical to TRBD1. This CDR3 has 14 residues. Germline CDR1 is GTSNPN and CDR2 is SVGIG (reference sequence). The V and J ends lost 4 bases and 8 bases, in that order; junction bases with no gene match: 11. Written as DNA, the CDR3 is TGTGCCTGGAATAGACAGGGGAGCTGGGGTACGCAGTATTTT. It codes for CAWNRQGSWGTQYF.

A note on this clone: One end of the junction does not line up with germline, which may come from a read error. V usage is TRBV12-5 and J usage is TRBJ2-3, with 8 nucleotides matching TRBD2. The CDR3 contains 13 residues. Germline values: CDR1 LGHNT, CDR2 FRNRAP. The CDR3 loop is CASSFGGVDTQYF. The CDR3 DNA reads TGTGCTAGTAGTTTCGGGGGGGTAGATACGCAGTATTTT.

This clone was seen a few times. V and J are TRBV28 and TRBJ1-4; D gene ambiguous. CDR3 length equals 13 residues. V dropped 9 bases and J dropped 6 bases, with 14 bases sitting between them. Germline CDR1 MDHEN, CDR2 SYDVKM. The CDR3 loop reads CASFRAGYEKLFF. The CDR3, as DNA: TGTGCCAGTTTTCGGGCGGGGTATGAAAAACTGTTTTTT.